This record concerns one TCR beta chain sequence. Germline CDR1 is SGHDN and CDR2 is FVKESK. The CDR3 is 16 residues long. This specimen belongs to a study of T cell clusters in autoimmune cytopenias. TRB amplification used 250 ng of peripheral blood genomic DNA. One tube held mixed TRB-A and TRB-B primer pools for touch-down PCR. Following a re-call of the multiplex PCR reads, TCRdb has one entry per CDR3 protein and lacks DNA. This listing includes thousands of distinct CDR3 sequences. Separately, the same data were catalogued under a study of T cell repertoires in aging, cancer and after chemotherapy. From that report: Pre- and post-chemotherapy samples were paired from chronic lymphocytic leukemia patients treated with fludarabine- or bendamustine-based regimens. Untreated cancer patients had significantly lower blood TCR diversity than age-matched healthy donors. Loss of evenness, beyond lost richness, contributed to age-related TCR diversity decline in cancer patients.

Sequencing input: peripheral blood. The TCR comes from a human donor with an autoimmune cytopenia or autoimmune hepatitis (not recorded which). The genes are TRBV14 and TRBJ2-1; checking the TCRdb D call of TRBD2 is not possible without DNA. The CDR3 is CASSQATSGIYNEQFF.